This T cell receptor beta chain was identified in a study of T cells after yellow fever vaccination. Germline loops: CDR1 LNHDA, CDR2 SQIVND (reference sequence). CDR3 size: 17 residues. V was clipped by 3 bases and J by 3 bases; unmatched bases: 12. About this clonotype: The target antigen is unknown.

A 5'RACE template-switching step, the method used to make TCR cDNA, added a universal primer site and UMIs. In TCRdb, the 5' RACE reads were re-called with MiXCR into one record per CDR3 protein. In the table there are 310,000 or so distinct CDR3 sequences, approximately 3.9% of which are singletons. Notes on the study in general: FACS-sorted repertoires could contain abundant clonotypes contaminating from the bulk population.

V usage is TRBV19 and J usage is TRBJ1-1; the match to TRBD1 covers 8 bases. This clonotype was sampled from a man in his late teens or twenties who received the YFV17D yellow fever vaccine. The material sequenced was PBMCs, taken on the day of the yellow fever booster vaccination. The CDR3: CASSIPPRQGLYTEAFF. The CDR3 region has the DNA TGTGCCAGTAGTATCCCACCTCGACAGGGGCTTTACACTGAAGCTTTCTTT.